The 21 T cell receptor beta chains presented below share a single source sample, sequenced in a study of T cell responses to AZD1222 COVID-19 vaccine. Method: immunoSEQ multiplex PCR; TCRdb's copy keeps in-frame clones and lacks some. The sample holds 150,000 to 250,000 clones, roughly 90% seen once. Sample: peripheral blood, taken 28 days after the second AZD1222 dose. The receptors were sampled from an adult who received the AZD1222 COVID-19 vaccine.

The chain joins TRBV11-2 to TRBJ2-7, with a possible D match to TRBD1 (7 bases). Trimming removed 3 bases from V and 7 bases from J, with 16 bases in between. CDR1 is SGHAT, CDR2 FQNNGV, per germline. The CDR3 totals 14 residues. The CDR3 loop is CASSFATGRWEQYF. CDR3 sequence (DNA): TGTGCCAGCAGCTTTGCGACAGGGAGGTGGGAGCAGTACTTC.

The chain employs TRBV3-1 (or the pseudogene TRBV3-2) and TRBJ1-3, with no clear D. The V end lost 5 bases, the J end lost 5 bases, and 13 bases lay between the germline ends. The CDR3 has 14 residues. Germline V gives CDR1 LGHDT, CDR2 YNNKEL (reference sequence). The DNA of the CDR3 is TGTGCCAGCAGCAAAGCGACAAGGCGAAACACCATATATTTT. It specifies CASSKATRRNTIYF.

The chain employs TRBV19 and TRBJ1-1; TRBD1 agrees at 7 bases. Germline V gene sequence: CDR1 LNHDA, CDR2 SQIVND (reference sequence). The J segment lost 4 bases and the V segment lost 4 bases, leaving 12 bases of the junction unmatched. The CDR3 totals 16 residues. CDR3 loop: CASSKMRTGGGTEAFF. The CDR3 nucleotides are TGTGCCAGTAGTAAGATGCGGACAGGAGGAGGCACTGAAGCTTTCTTT. The full variable domain, with the rest looked up from reference TRBV19 and TRBJ1-1, is DGGITQSPKYLFRKEGQNVTLSCEQNLNHDAMYWYRQDPGQGLRLIYYSQIVNDFQKGDIAEGYSVSREKKESFPLTVTSAQKNPTAFYLCASSKMRTGGGTEAFFGQGTRLTVV.

This chain uses TRBV5-4 with TRBJ1-5; D is unresolved. Germline values: CDR1 SGHNT, CDR2 YYREEE (reference sequence). The CDR3 runs 13 residues. V dropped 2 bases and J dropped 5 bases, with 8 bases sitting between them. In DNA, the CDR3 is TGTGCCAGCAGCTTCGTTGGACATCAGCCCCAGCATTTT. Protein: CASSFVGHQPQHF.

This chain links TRBV6-5 with TRBJ1-2, with D perhaps TRBD1 (6 bases). This CDR3 has 14 amino acids. Trimming took 0 bases from V and 3 from J, leaving 8 bases between them. CDR1 is MNHEY, CDR2 SVGAGI, per germline. The CDR3 protein is CASSYSAGDYGYTF. As DNA, the CDR3 is TGTGCCAGCAGTTACTCGGCAGGGGACTATGGCTACACCTTC.

V and J are TRBV10-1 and TRBJ2-1, with a possible D match to TRBD2 (5 bases). V lost 0 bases and J lost 4, with 7 bases in between. This CDR3 has 14 amino acids. CDR1 is WNHNN and CDR2 is SYGVQD in the germline V gene (reference sequence). CDR3 region: CASSESPGYNEQFF. In DNA, the CDR3 is TGCGCCAGCAGTGAGTCGCCGGGGTACAATGAGCAGTTCTTC.

CDR3 DNA: TGTGCCAGCAGCCGTGGACAGGGCGGTTTGGCACCCCTCCACTTT. Protein: CASSRGQGGLAPLHF. The rearrangement uses TRBV7-9 and TRBJ1-6; 8 bases line up with TRBD1. The germline gives CDR1 SEHNR, CDR2 FQNEAQ (reference sequence). The V segment lost 5 bases and the J segment 11 bases; nucleotides outside the gene matches: 11. The CDR3 is 15 residues long.

The chain is built from TRBV5-8 and TRBJ1-1; 8 bases match TRBD1. This CDR3 is 14 amino acids long. Germline CDR1 is SGHTS and CDR2 is YDEGEE. Trimming removed 4 bases from V and 3 bases from J; junction bases left unmatched: 5. CDR3 sequence (DNA): TGTGCCAGCAGCCTGACAGGGGTTTACACTGAAGCTTTCTTT. It is translated as CASSLTGVYTEAFF.

Here the CDR3 DNA reads TGTGCCAGCAGCTTGGATCCCAGGGGAAGAAACTATGGCTACACCTTC. It yields the protein CASSLDPRGRNYGYTF. The chain joins TRBV5-4 to TRBJ1-2; D might be TRBD1 (6 bases). V was shortened by 0 bases and J by 2 bases, with 14 bases between the two germline ends. This CDR3 is built from 16 residues. Germline loops: CDR1 SGHNT, CDR2 YYREEE (reference sequence). The full variable domain, with the rest looked up from reference TRBV5-4 and TRBJ1-2, is ETGVTQSPTHLIKTRGQQVTLRCSSQSGHNTVSWYQQALGQGPQFIFQYYREEENGRGNFPPRFSGLQFPNYSSELNVNALELDDSALYLCASSLDPRGRNYGYTFGSGTRLTVV.

The V call is TRBV4-2, the J call TRBJ2-7, with TRBD2 matching 7 bases. Germline lookup yields CDR1 LGHNA and CDR2 YNFKEQ. The CDR3 extends over 14 amino acids. V dropped 1 base and J dropped 0; count of bases not matched to a gene: 0. The CDR3 nucleotides are TGTGCCAGCAGCCAAGCTAGCGGCTCCTACGAGCAGTACTTC. Amino acid sequence: CASSQASGSYEQYF.

The genes are TRBV18 and TRBJ2-5; 7 nucleotides line up with TRBD1. This CDR3 spans 14 amino acids. The trim removed 8 bases at V and 7 bases at J, leaving 13 bases unmatched. In germline, CDR1 is KGHSH, CDR2 LQKENI. The CDR3 sequence is CASTRDSEAGTQYF. The CDR3 DNA reads TGTGCCAGCACCCGGGACAGCGAAGCTGGGACCCAGTACTTC.

The genes are TRBV30 and TRBJ2-7; a possible D gene is TRBD2 (6 bases). The CDR3 covers 15 residues. From germline, CDR1 is GTSNPN and CDR2 SVGIG (reference sequence). V lost 4 bases to trimming and J lost 5 bases, with 21 bases between them. DNA of the CDR3: TGTGCCTGGAACCAAGGGTCGCCGGGGGTCAACGAGCAGTACTTC. As protein: CAWNQGSPGVNEQYF.

The chain uses TRBV27 and TRBJ1-4; D gene uncertain. CDR1 and CDR2 (germline): MNHEY, SMNVEV (reference sequence). V lost 6 bases to trimming and J lost 10 bases, with 21 bases between them. This CDR3 has 15 residues. Written as DNA, the CDR3 is TGTGCCAGCAGAATGAGGGCAACCCATGAAACAAAACTGTTTTTT. It codes for CASRMRATHETKLFF.

V and J are TRBV4-2 and TRBJ1-6; unclear D gene. The germline V and J ends were trimmed by 0 bases and 0 bases, with 9 bases remaining between them. CDR1 and CDR2 (germline): LGHNA, YNFKEQ. The CDR3 is 17 residues long. CDR3 in DNA: TGTGCCAGCAGCCAAGATGATACTAGCTCCTATAATTCACCCCTCCACTTT. This encodes CASSQDDTSSYNSPLHF.

The rearrangement links TRBV15 to TRBJ2-3, with D tentatively TRBD1 or TRBD2 (5 bases each). CDR1 is LNHNV, CDR2 YYDKDF, per germline (reference sequence). V dropped 5 bases and J dropped 1 base, with 16 bases sitting between them. This CDR3 has 16 residues. CDR3 in amino acids: CATSPRDGAGTDTQYF. The CDR3 nucleotides read TGTGCCACCAGCCCACGGGACGGCGCAGGCACAGATACGCAGTATTTT.

The chain combines TRBV6-5 with TRBJ2-7; TRBD2 matches 13 bases. There are 16 residues in the CDR3. V lost 4 bases and J lost 3; bases outside the gene matches: 6. Per germline, CDR1 MNHEY and CDR2 SVGAGI. The CDR3 DNA reads as TGTGCCAGCAGTTGGACTAGCGGGAGCAAGAACTACGAGCAGTACTTC. Its protein is CASSWTSGSKNYEQYF.

The chain links TRBV12-3 or TRBV12-4 to TRBJ2-7; no clear D gene. This CDR3 comprises 13 residues. Trimming stripped 1 base from V and 3 bases from J, with 7 bases between. This CDR3 reads CASSLERIYEQYF. CDR3 sequence (DNA): TGTGCCAGCAGTTTAGAACGGATCTACGAGCAGTACTTC.

The chain recombines TRBV10-3 with TRBJ1-5; a weak D match, TRBD1 (5 bases). In germline, CDR1 is ENHRY, CDR2 SYGVKD. Trimming took 4 bases from V and 6 from J, leaving 13 bases between them. The CDR3 loop spans 14 amino acids. The chain's CDR3 is CAISGGDSLQPQHF. CDR3 nucleotides: TGTGCCATCAGTGGAGGAGACAGTCTTCAGCCCCAGCATTTT.

The rearrangement uses TRBV7-8 and TRBJ2-6, with a weak D call TRBD1 (6 bases). Germline CDR1 SGHVS, CDR2 FQNEAQ. The germline V and J ends were trimmed by 5 bases and 1 base, with 9 bases remaining between them. The CDR3 has 15 residues. The chain's CDR3 is CASSTDRSGANVLTF. The CDR3 DNA reads TGTGCCAGCAGCACCGACAGGTCTGGGGCCAACGTCCTGACTTTC.

The sample holds one count of this clone. The rearrangement links TRBV5-5 to TRBJ2-1, with TRBD2 matching over 13 bases. V shed 1 base and J 9 bases; nucleotides not matched to a gene: 1. Germline V gene data show CDR1 as SGHKS and CDR2 as YYEKEE (reference sequence). The CDR3 covers 14 residues. The CDR3 nucleotides are TGTGCCAGCAGCTTGCGACTAGCGGGAGGTGAGCAGTTCTTC. Translated, it gives CASSLRLAGGEQFF.

The chain combines TRBV6-5 with TRBJ2-3, with D tentatively TRBD1 (5 bases). This CDR3 has 13 amino acids. Germline CDR1 and CDR2: MNHEY and SVGAGI. The V and J ends lost 8 bases and 1 base respectively, with 10 bases between them. CDR3 bases: TGTGCCAGCCAGGACATAGGCACAGATACGCAGTATTTT. Translation gives CASQDIGTDTQYF.